These T cell receptor beta chains were read from a single sample in a study of early T cells in non-severe SARS-CoV-2 infection. TCRdb passed the 5' RACE reads through MiXCR, listing each CDR3 protein once. Here the sample spans about 44,000 distinct CDR3 sequences, around 23% being singletons. This specimen consisted of whole blood, obtained at baseline. The receptors shown here come from an adult who was a healthcare worker with PCR-confirmed SARS-CoV-2 infection or an uninfected control (not recorded which). The CDR3 runs from the conserved cysteine through the conserved F or W. Fields, in order: J gene, V gene, CDR3 protein.

>TRBJ2-3|TRBV15
CATSRVSDTQYF
>TRBJ2-7|TRBV3-1
CASSQEGDLYEQYF
>TRBJ2-1|TRBV19
CASSIDGRYNEQFF
>TRBJ2-7|TRBV20-1
CSARGGSSYEQYF
>TRBJ2-3|TRBV7-6
CASSLGGENTQYF
>TRBJ1-6|TRBV12-3/TRBV12-4
CASSPRAGGSPLHF
>TRBJ2-7|TRBV7-2
CASSSPPDNQYEQYF
>TRBJ2-5|TRBV9
CASSVGSEGSETQYF
>TRBJ2-7|TRBV7-9
CASSSTGGEAYEQYF
>TRBJ1-4|TRBV18
CASSPVGTGNEKLFF
>TRBJ2-7|TRBV11-2
CASSLNDSPYEQYF
>TRBJ2-7|TRBV5-1
CASSFRGTTSYEQYF
>TRBJ2-7|TRBV5-1
CASSLGRTTAREQYF
>TRBJ2-3|TRBV7-9
CASGQGDTQYF
>TRBJ2-3|TRBV9
CASGGAISTDTQYF
>TRBJ2-1|TRBV7-9
CASNPRLESNEQFF
>TRBJ2-7|TRBV7-2
CASSLAGTTSYEQYF
>TRBJ2-4|TRBV15
CATSREGQNIQYF
>TRBJ2-7|TRBV7-2
CASSLGARVSEQYF
>TRBJ2-1|TRBV5-1
CASSGLVDREQFF
>TRBJ2-3|TRBV4-1
CASSQDWRADTQYF
>TRBJ2-7|TRBV4-1
CASSLFPAERYEQYF
>TRBJ2-7|TRBV18
CASTPGLAGEQYF
>TRBJ2-7|TRBV7-6
CASSLSARQGAYEQYF
>TRBJ1-4|TRBV19
CASRRSPGGDEKLFF
>TRBJ2-3|TRBV20-1
CSAPPPLRQGEGTDTQYF
>TRBJ2-1|TRBV11-2
CASSRLGTNSYNEQFF
>TRBJ2-5|TRBV3-1
CASKRGPTQETQYF
>TRBJ2-7|TRBV6-6
CASSTTGTPWEQYF
>TRBJ1-4|TRBV20-1
CSAHEGRSQEKLFF
>TRBJ1-1|TRBV5-4
CASSFGRAAMNTEAFF
>TRBJ1-6|TRBV4-1
CASSHWAGSPLHF
>TRBJ2-1|TRBV7-9
CASSLVAGRVNEQFF
>TRBJ2-7|TRBV10-3
CAISEGTGSRGQYF
>TRBJ2-3|TRBV7-8
CASSWGVKLTDTQYF
>TRBJ2-7|TRBV27
CASTPGGRANSYEQYF
>TRBJ2-6|TRBV7-2
CASSLYGGGSSGANVLTF
>TRBJ1-4|TRBV3-1
CASSHGQTNEKLFF
>TRBJ1-5|TRBV19
CASSILGDQPQHF
>TRBJ2-7|TRBV20-1
CSASGGDSYEQYF
>TRBJ1-2|TRBV20-1
CSASTPETNYGYTF
>TRBJ1-3|TRBV12-3/TRBV12-4
CASRLQGRGNTIYF
>TRBJ2-5|TRBV29-1
CSVGEQGTETQYF